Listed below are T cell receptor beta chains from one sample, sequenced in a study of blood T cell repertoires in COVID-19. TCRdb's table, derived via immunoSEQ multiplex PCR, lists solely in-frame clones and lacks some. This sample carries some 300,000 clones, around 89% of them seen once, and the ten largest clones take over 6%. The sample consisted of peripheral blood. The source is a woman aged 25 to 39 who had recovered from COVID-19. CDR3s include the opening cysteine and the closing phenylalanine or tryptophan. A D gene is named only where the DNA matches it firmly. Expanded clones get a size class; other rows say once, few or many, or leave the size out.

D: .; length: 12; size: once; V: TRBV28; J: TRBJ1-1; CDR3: CASEKGTRGAFF; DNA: TGTGCCAGCGAGAAAGGAACCCGCGGCGCTTTCTTT
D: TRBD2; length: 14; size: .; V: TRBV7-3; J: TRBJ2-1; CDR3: CASSRQGLDSEQFF; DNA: TGTGCCAGCAGCCGCCAGGGACTAGACAGTGAGCAGTTCTTC
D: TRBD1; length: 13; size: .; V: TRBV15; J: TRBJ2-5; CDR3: CATSLGTVETQYF; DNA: TGTGCCACCAGCCTTGGGACAGTGGAGACCCAGTACTTC
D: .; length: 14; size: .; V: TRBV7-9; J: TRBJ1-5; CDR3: CASSSLFSNQPQHF; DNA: TGTGCCAGCAGCTCGCTATTTAGCAATCAGCCCCAGCATTTT
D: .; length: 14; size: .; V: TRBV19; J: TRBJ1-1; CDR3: CASSILGADTEAFF; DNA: TGTGCCAGTAGTATTTTGGGAGCGGACACTGAAGCTTTCTTT
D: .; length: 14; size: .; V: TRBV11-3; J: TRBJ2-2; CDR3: CASSLDRGTGELFF; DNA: TGTGCCAGCAGCTTAGATCGGGGCACCGGGGAGCTGTTTTTT
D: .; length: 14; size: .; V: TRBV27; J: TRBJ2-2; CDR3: CASSRTLFTGELFF; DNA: TGTGCCAGCAGCAGGACACTGTTCACCGGGGAGCTGTTTTTT
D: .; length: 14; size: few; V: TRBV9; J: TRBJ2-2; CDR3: CASSVEGLGGELFF; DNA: TGTGCCAGCAGCGTAGAGGGGCTCGGCGGGGAGCTGTTTTTT
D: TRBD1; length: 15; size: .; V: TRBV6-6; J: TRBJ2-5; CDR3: CASSPTGTGKETQYF; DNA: TGTGCCAGCAGTCCAACCGGGACAGGGAAAGAGACCCAGTACTTC
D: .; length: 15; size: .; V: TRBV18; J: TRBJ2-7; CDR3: CASSPVARETYEQYF; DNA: TGTGCCAGCTCACCTGTGGCCAGGGAAACCTACGAGCAGTACTTC
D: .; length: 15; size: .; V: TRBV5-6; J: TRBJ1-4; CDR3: CASSFARDTNEKLFF; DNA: TGTGCCAGCAGCTTTGCCCGGGACACAAATGAAAAACTGTTTTTT
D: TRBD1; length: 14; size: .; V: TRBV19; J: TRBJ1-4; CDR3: CASSRDRKFEKLFF; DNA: TGTGCCAGTAGCCGGGACAGGAAGTTTGAAAAACTGTTTTTT
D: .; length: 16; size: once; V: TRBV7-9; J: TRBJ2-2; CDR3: CASSLGSSPGTGELFF; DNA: TGTGCCAGCAGCTTAGGATCTAGCCCGGGCACCGGGGAGCTGTTTTTT